This T cell receptor (beta chain) was obtained from a study of T cells in localized non-small cell lung cancer. The assay was immunoSEQ multiplex PCR, and TCRdb's table has in-frame clones only and misses some. The sample lists over 30,000 clones; around 84% were seen once. This CDR3 is 15 amino acids long. Germline values: CDR1 MNHNS, CDR2 SASEGT. Trimming took 0 bases from V and 6 from J, leaving 12 bases between them. This sequence was found in a male donor aged 60 or over with stage II squamous cell lung carcinoma. The sequencing used peripheral blood, collected before any cancer treatment. This sequence joins TRBV6-1 and TRBJ1-5, with D perhaps matching TRBD1 (5 bases). Here the CDR3 DNA reads TGTGCCAGCAGTGAAGCGCCCAGGGAGGGTCAGCCCCAGCATTTT. Its protein is CASSEAPREGQPQHF.